This is a list of T cell receptor beta chains from one sample in a study of shared clonotypes between healthy human individuals. Sequencing used immunoSEQ multiplex PCR; TCRdb keeps in-frame clones, though not all of them. This table has around 940,000 clones, roughly 72% appearing once. The sequenced sample consisted of memory CD4+ T cells sorted from blood. All receptors derive from a man aged 18 to 29 in good health. CDR3s include the opening cysteine and the closing phenylalanine or tryptophan. D genes are given only for firm matches. The size entry is marked missing in some rows and otherwise reads once, few, many or a size class.

>TRBV6-1|TRBJ1-2|few|15|TRBD1
CASSEETGANYGYTF
TGTGCCAGCAGTGAGGAAACAGGGGCCAACTATGGCTACACCTTC
>TRBV30|TRBJ1-2|many|13|.
CAWSTQEGGGYTF
TGTGCCTGGAGTACGCAAGAGGGAGGCGGCTACACCTTC
>TRBV4-3|TRBJ2-1|.|16|TRBD2
CASSRSPGLLSSEQFF
TGCGCCAGCAGCCGGTCCCCGGGACTATTATCAAGTGAGCAGTTCTTC
>TRBV4-3|TRBJ2-1|once|17|.
CASSQEVTRDSYNEQFF
TGCGCCAGCAGCCAAGAGGTGACCCGAGACTCCTACAATGAGCAGTTCTTC
>TRBV7-9|TRBJ2-2|.|15|.
CASSPDLIYTGELFF
TGTGCCAGCAGCCCCGACTTAATATACACCGGGGAGCTGTTTTTT
>TRBV5-1|TRBJ2-7|.|19|TRBD2
CASSFGWTSGGPTLDEQYF
TGCGCCAGCAGCTTCGGCTGGACTAGCGGGGGGCCGACCTTGGACGAGCAGTACTTC
>TRBV30|TRBJ1-5|.|13|.
CAWSRQDDQPQHF
TGTGCCTGGAGCAGACAAGACGATCAGCCCCAGCATTTT
>TRBV7-9|TRBJ1-1|.|11|.
CASSRAGEAFF
TGTGCCAGCAGCCGGGCTGGTGAAGCTTTCTTT
>TRBV5-1|TRBJ2-7|.|16|.
CASNKEAGHPVGEQYF
TGCGCCAGCAATAAAGAAGCAGGCCACCCGGTGGGGGAGCAGTACTTC
>TRBV28|TRBJ2-7|once|16|TRBD1
CASSSSGTGRTYEQYF
TGTGCCAGCAGTTCGTCCGGGACAGGGAGAACCTACGAGCAGTACTTC
>TRBV7-2|TRBJ2-3|once|14|.
CASSLRDLTDTQYF
TGTGCCAGCAGCTTACGGGACCTGACAGATACGCAGTATTTT
>TRBV29-1|TRBJ2-7|.|12|.
CSVERGPGEQYF
TGCAGCGTTGAAAGGGGTCCCGGAGAGCAGTACTTC
>TRBV29-1|TRBJ1-2|few|11|.
CSTTGGGGYTF
TGCAGCACCACGGGAGGTGGGGGCTACACCTTC
>TRBV7-2|TRBJ2-7|.|11|.
CASSASYEQYF
TGTGCCAGCAGCGCCAGCTACGAGCAGTACTTC
>TRBV5-4|TRBJ1-4|.|15|TRBD1
CASSLGQGRFEKLFF
TGTGCCAGCAGCTTGGGACAGGGACGGTTTGAAAAACTGTTTTTT
>TRBV13|TRBJ1-2|.|13|.
CASSSREGYGYTF
TGTGCCAGCAGCTCCCGGGAAGGTTATGGCTACACCTTC
>TRBV10-3|TRBJ2-4|.|17|.
CAISGGTASARASIQYF
TGTGCCATCAGTGGTGGGACAGCTAGCGCGAGGGCAAGCATTCAGTACTTC
>TRBV19|TRBJ1-5|.|15|.
CASNDMAGVITPQHF
TGTGCCAGTAATGATATGGCGGGTGTAATAACGCCCCAGCATTTT
>TRBV15|TRBJ1-4|.|15|TRBD1
CATSREGRGREKLFF
TGTGCCACCAGCAGAGAAGGAAGGGGGCGAGAAAAACTGTTTTTT
>TRBV5-6|TRBJ2-7|.|17|TRBD2
CASSQPASGSRFDEQYF
TGTGCCAGCAGCCAGCCAGCTAGCGGGAGTAGGTTCGACGAGCAGTACTTC
>TRBV5-1|TRBJ2-3|.|16|TRBD2
CASRKPGLAGDDTQYF
TGCGCCAGCAGAAAGCCTGGACTAGCGGGAGATGATACGCAGTATTTT
>TRBV5-1|TRBJ1-1|.|14|TRBD1
CASNLETGSTEAFF
TGCGCCAGCAACCTGGAGACAGGGAGCACTGAAGCTTTCTTT
>TRBV5-1|TRBJ2-3|few|18|TRBD2
CASSFLAGGISSTDTQYF
TGCGCCAGCAGCTTCTTAGCGGGAGGGATCTCTAGCACAGATACGCAGTATTTT
>TRBV6-5|TRBJ2-7|.|13|.
CASRRKNSYEQYF
TGTGCCAGCAGACGGAAAAACTCCTACGAGCAGTACTTC
>TRBV10-3|TRBJ1-6|.|14|TRBD1
CAISEGGQNSPLHF
TGTGCCATCAGTGAAGGGGGACAGAATTCACCCCTCCACTTT
>TRBV13|TRBJ2-3|few|17|TRBD2
CASSLQLSGGAKDTQYF
TGTGCCAGCAGCCTACAACTTAGCGGGGGGGCCAAAGATACGCAGTATTTT
>TRBV19|TRBJ2-1|.|15|TRBD2
CASSTLAGGGNEQFF
TGTGCCAGTAGCACTTTAGCGGGAGGGGGCAATGAGCAGTTCTTC
>TRBV19|TRBJ1-1|.|13|TRBD1
CASSERQGKKAFF
TGTGCCAGTAGTGAACGACAGGGGAAAAAAGCTTTCTTT
>TRBV5-6|TRBJ1-1|few|15|.
CASSLWTGQTTEAFF
TGTGCCAGCAGCCTTTGGACGGGTCAGACGACTGAAGCTTTCTTT